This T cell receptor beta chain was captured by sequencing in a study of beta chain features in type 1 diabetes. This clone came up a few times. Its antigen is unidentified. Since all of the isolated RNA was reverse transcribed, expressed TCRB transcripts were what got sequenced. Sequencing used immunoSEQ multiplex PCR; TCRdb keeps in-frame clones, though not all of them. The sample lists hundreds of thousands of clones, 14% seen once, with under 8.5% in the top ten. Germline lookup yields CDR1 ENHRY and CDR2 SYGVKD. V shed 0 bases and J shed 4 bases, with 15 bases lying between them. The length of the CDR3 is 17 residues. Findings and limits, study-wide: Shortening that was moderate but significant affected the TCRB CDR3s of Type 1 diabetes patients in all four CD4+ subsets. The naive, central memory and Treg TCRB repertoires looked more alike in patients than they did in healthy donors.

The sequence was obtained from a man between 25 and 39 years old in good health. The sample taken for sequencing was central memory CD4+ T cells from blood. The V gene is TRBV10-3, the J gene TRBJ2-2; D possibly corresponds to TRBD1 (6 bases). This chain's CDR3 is CAISESQGPRGTGELFF. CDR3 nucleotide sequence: TGTGCCATCAGTGAGTCCCAGGGGCCTCGTGGCACCGGGGAGCTGTTTTTT.